This is a list of T cell receptor beta chains from one sample in a study of blood T cell repertoires in COVID-19. The assay was immunoSEQ multiplex PCR, and TCRdb's table has in-frame clones only and misses some. Among just over 300,000 clones listed, roughly 85% were seen once. The sequenced material came from PBMCs or T cells enriched from blood (not recorded which). The receptors were sampled from a man aged 25 to 40 who had recovered from COVID-19. CDR3s include the opening cysteine and the closing phenylalanine or tryptophan. The D gene is left open where the match is weak. The listing skips clone size in some rows; elsewhere it reads once, few, many or a size class.

TRBJ2-1 | TRBV10-2 | - | - | CASPPFQGSVAFYNEQFF | TGCGCCAGCCCTCCTTTCCAGGGGTCAGTCGCCTTCTACAATGAGCAGTTCTTC
TRBJ1-2 | TRBV6-5 | - | TRBD1 | CASSPPGTGVGGYTF | TGTGCCAGCAGTCCCCCCGGGACAGGGGTCGGGGGCTACACCTTC
TRBJ2-3 | TRBV5-1 | - | - | CASSLGGTPRRDTQYF | TGCGCCAGCAGCTTGGGTGGGACTCCGCGCCGAGATACGCAGTATTTT
TRBJ2-2 | TRBV2 | - | TRBD2 | CASSEIGLAGGGTGELFF | TGTGCCAGCAGTGAAATTGGACTAGCGGGGGGCGGCACCGGGGAGCTGTTTTTT
TRBJ1-5 | TRBV6-1 | - | - | CASSTGSGQPQHF | TGTGCCAGCAGCACAGGTTCAGGGCAGCCCCAGCATTTT
TRBJ1-2 | TRBV10-3 | once | - | CAISRGGQSYGYTF | TGTGCCATCAGCCGGGGGGGGCAGTCCTATGGCTACACCTTC
TRBJ1-1 | TRBV7-9 | - | - | CASSLDRPFSFF | TGTGCCAGCAGCTTAGACAGACCGTTCTCTTTCTTT
TRBJ1-6 | TRBV4-2 | - | TRBD1 | CASSLGAGQFNSPLHF | TGTGCCAGCAGCCTGGGGGCGGGACAGTTTAATTCACCCCTCCACTTT
TRBJ2-6 | TRBV27 | - | - | CASSLKPRPTPSGANVLTF | TGTGCCAGCAGTTTAAAGCCGCGGCCGACCCCCTCTGGGGCCAACGTCCTGACTTTC
TRBJ2-3 | TRBV6-4 | - | TRBD1 | CASSGTGEADTQYF | TGTGCCAGCAGCGGGACAGGGGAGGCAGATACGCAGTATTTT
TRBJ1-2 | TRBV4-2 | few | - | CASSQQTQGNYGYTF | TGTGCCAGCAGCCAACAAACACAGGGCAACTATGGCTACACCTTC
TRBJ1-4 | TRBV6-5 | - | - | CASSPGEKLFF | TGTGCCAGCAGCCCCGGTGAAAAACTGTTTTTT
TRBJ2-1 | TRBV27 | once | - | CASSLIRGSSYNEQFF | TGTGCCAGCAGCCTAATAAGGGGGAGCTCCTACAATGAGCAGTTCTTC
TRBJ1-2 | TRBV6-1 | - | - | CASSEVEALYGYTF | TGTGCCAGCAGTGAAGTAGAGGCGCTCTATGGCTACACCTTC
TRBJ2-1 | TRBV27 | - | TRBD2 | CASSFASGGSRNEQFF | TGTGCCAGCAGTTTCGCTAGCGGGGGGTCTAGGAATGAGCAGTTCTTC
TRBJ1-3 | TRBV7-9 | - | - | CASSLGPGAIYF | TGTGCCAGCAGCTTAGGTCCGGGAGCCATATATTTT
TRBJ2-5 | TRBV7-6 | - | TRBD2 | CASSEGLLAGVQVETQYF | TGTGCCAGCAGCGAAGGGTTGTTAGCGGGGGTACAAGTCGAGACCCAGTACTTC
TRBJ1-2 | TRBV4-2 | - | TRBD1 | CASSPGQGMVYGYTF | TGTGCCAGCAGCCCCGGACAGGGGATGGTCTATGGCTACACCTTC
TRBJ1-2 | TRBV6-2/TRBV6-3 | once | TRBD1 | CASSRTQTGAGYGYTF | TGTGCCAGCAGCCGCACACAGACAGGGGCTGGCTATGGCTACACCTTC
TRBJ1-2 | TRBV9 | few | - | CASSTTGTHGYTF | TGTGCCAGCAGCACCACCGGGACACATGGCTACACCTTC
TRBJ1-1 | TRBV12-3/TRBV12-4 | few | - | CASSLAYKKAFF | TGTGCCAGCAGTTTAGCTTACAAAAAAGCTTTCTTT
TRBJ2-5 | TRBV3-1/TRBV3-2 | - | TRBD2 | CASSQVWAGGRIGLETQYF | TGTGCCAGCAGCCAAGTATGGGCGGGGGGGAGGATTGGGTTAGAGACCCAGTACTTC
TRBJ2-7 | TRBV6-1 | once | - | CASSDGAYEQYF | TGTGCCAGCAGTGACGGGGCCTACGAGCAGTACTTC
TRBJ2-7 | TRBV27 | - | TRBD1 | CASSFSGQAAYEQYF | TGTGCCAGCAGTTTTTCCGGACAGGCAGCCTACGAGCAGTACTTC
TRBJ1-3 | TRBV3-1/TRBV3-2 | - | TRBD1 | CASSHDRAISGNTIYF | TGTGCCAGCAGCCACGACAGGGCGATTTCTGGAAACACCATATATTTT
TRBJ2-5 | TRBV6-6 | - | TRBD1 | CASSLQDRGGAGAQETQYF | TGTGCCAGCAGTCTTCAAGACAGGGGGGGAGCCGGGGCACAAGAGACCCAGTACTTC
TRBJ1-1 | TRBV6-1 | - | - | CASRIGQFEAFF | TGTGCCAGCAGAATTGGACAATTTGAAGCTTTCTTT
TRBJ1-4 | TRBV10-3 | - | TRBD1 | CAISEGGTEKLFF | TGTGCCATCAGTGAAGGGGGCACCGAAAAACTGTTTTTT
TRBJ2-7 | TRBV6-1 | - | - | CASSEGQAYEQYF | TGTGCCAGCAGTGAGGGGCAAGCCTACGAGCAGTACTTC
TRBJ2-3 | TRBV7-3 | - | - | CASTFGGPPDTQYF | TGTGCCAGCACCTTCGGGGGGCCCCCAGATACGCAGTATTTT
TRBJ1-5 | TRBV19 | - | TRBD1 | CASSDRGLDQPQHF | TGTGCCAGCTCGGACAGGGGGCTGGATCAGCCCCAGCATTTT
TRBJ1-4 | TRBV12-3/TRBV12-4 | - | - | CASRAFTNEKLFF | TGTGCCAGCAGGGCCTTTACTAATGAAAAACTGTTTTTT
TRBJ1-1 | TRBV27 | once | - | CASSPMPLNTEAFF | TGTGCCAGCAGCCCTATGCCACTGAACACTGAAGCTTTCTTT
TRBJ1-4 | TRBV30 | - | - | CAWSPLSQNEKLFF | TGTGCCTGGAGTCCTTTGTCCCAGAATGAAAAACTGTTTTTT
TRBJ1-6 | TRBV4-3 | few | TRBD1 | CASSRGQESPLHF | TGCGCCAGCAGCCGCGGACAGGAGTCGCCCCTCCACTTT
TRBJ2-3 | TRBV7-2 | - | TRBD2 | CASSHPPGGGGSDTQYF | TGTGCCAGCAGCCACCCCCCCGGCGGGGGGGGGTCAGATACGCAGTATTTT
TRBJ1-2 | TRBV6-5 | few | TRBD1 | CAASRGLHYGYTF | TGTGCCGCCTCCAGGGGGCTGCACTATGGCTACACCTTC
TRBJ2-3 | TRBV10-3 | - | TRBD2 | CAIRSSGGTTDTQYF | TGTGCCATCAGATCTAGCGGGGGGACTACAGATACGCAGTATTTT
TRBJ2-2 | TRBV7-2 | - | - | CASSLLARNTGELFF | TGTGCCAGCAGCTTACTAGCGAGGAACACCGGGGAGCTGTTTTTT
TRBJ1-1 | TRBV6-4 | - | TRBD1 | CASSSSTGAKAFF | TGTGCCAGCAGCTCCTCTACAGGGGCGAAAGCTTTCTTT
TRBJ2-1 | TRBV6-6 | - | TRBD1 | CASSNGQGSNEQFF | TGTGCCAGCAGTAACGGACAGGGGAGCAATGAGCAGTTCTTC
TRBJ2-7 | TRBV6-5 | - | TRBD1 | CASSSRDRVDEQYF | TGTGCCAGCAGCTCGCGGGACAGGGTTGACGAGCAGTACTTC
TRBJ1-5 | TRBV15 | - | - | CATSRDLNQPQHF | TGTGCCACCAGCAGAGATCTAAATCAGCCCCAGCATTTT
TRBJ2-7 | TRBV21-1 | once | - | CASSKEPGQGAYEQYF | TGTGCCAGCAGCAAAGAGCCGGGACAGGGGGCATACGAGCAGTACTTC
TRBJ2-7 | TRBV5-1 | - | TRBD1 | CASSWGTDSYEQYF | TGCGCCAGCAGCTGGGGGACAGATTCCTACGAGCAGTACTTC
TRBJ2-1 | TRBV9 | - | TRBD2 | CASSVGRLAGLNEQFF | TGTGCCAGCAGCGTAGGGAGACTAGCGGGTCTCAATGAGCAGTTCTTC
TRBJ2-1 | TRBV11-3 | - | - | CASSSSQGGWDEQFF | TGTGCCAGCAGCTCCTCACAGGGGGGGTGGGATGAGCAGTTCTTC
TRBJ1-6 | TRBV7-9 | - | - | CASSSQASEPLHF | TGTGCCAGCAGCTCCCAGGCGTCCGAGCCCCTCCACTTT
TRBJ1-4 | TRBV6-1 | - | TRBD1 | CASSDTGTVNEKLFF | TGTGCCAGCAGTGATACCGGGACAGTTAATGAAAAACTGTTTTTT
TRBJ2-5 | TRBV5-6 | - | TRBD2 | CASSFRGGAMETQYF | TGTGCCAGCAGCTTTCGCGGGGGGGCCATGGAGACCCAGTACTTC